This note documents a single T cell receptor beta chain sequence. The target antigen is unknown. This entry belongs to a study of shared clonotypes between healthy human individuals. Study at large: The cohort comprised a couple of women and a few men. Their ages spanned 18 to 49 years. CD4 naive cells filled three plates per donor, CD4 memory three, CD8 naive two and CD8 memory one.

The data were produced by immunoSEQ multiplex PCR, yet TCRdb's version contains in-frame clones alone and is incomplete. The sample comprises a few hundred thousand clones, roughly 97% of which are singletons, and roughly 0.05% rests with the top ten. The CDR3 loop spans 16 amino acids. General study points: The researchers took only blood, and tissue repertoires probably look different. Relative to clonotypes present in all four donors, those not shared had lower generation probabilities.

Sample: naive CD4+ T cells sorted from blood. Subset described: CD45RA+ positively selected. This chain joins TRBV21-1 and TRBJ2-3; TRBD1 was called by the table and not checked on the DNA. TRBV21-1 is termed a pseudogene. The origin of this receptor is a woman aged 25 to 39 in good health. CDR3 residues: CASSPCRGQGGDTQYF. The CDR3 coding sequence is TGTGCCAGCAGCCCCTGCCGGGGACAGGGCGGGGATACGCAGTATTTT.